The TCR beta chain described here comes from a study of beta chain features in type 1 diabetes. Whole-study context: What patients shared with healthy donors was a similar profile of age, gender and cell yields. Findings and caveats of the study: Relative to healthy donors, patients appeared to have naive, central memory and Treg TCRB repertoires that were more similar. Any role of HLA type in TCRB rearrangement remained unresolved here.

The investigators reverse transcribed all of the isolated RNA, so they sequenced expressed TCRB transcripts. Data came from immunoSEQ multiplex PCR; TCRdb stores just in-frame clones and leaves some out. The sample consists of about 160,000 clones, 9% to 10% of them appearing once. CD4+ naive, central memory, regulatory and stem cell-like memory cells were sorted via CD45RO/CCR7/CD25/CD127/CD95/CD27. Trimming removed 0 bases from V and 2 bases from J; junction bases left unmatched: 14. The germline CDR1 and CDR2 sequences are LNHNV and YYDKDF (reference sequence). The CDR3 consists of 19 residues. Comments on this clone: Its antigen remains unknown.

The sequenced sample consisted of central memory CD4+ T cells from blood. The chain links TRBV15 to TRBJ1-2; 8 bases align to TRBD1. This clonotype originated in a woman aged 18-30 years in good health. The CDR3 reads CATSRDFSAGGDWNYGYTF. In DNA, the CDR3 is TGTGCCACCAGCAGAGATTTTTCGGCAGGGGGCGATTGGAACTATGGCTACACCTTC. Full variable domain (outside the CDR3, taken from reference TRBV15 and TRBJ1-2): DAMVIQNPRYQVTQFGKPVTLSCSQTLNHNVMYWYQQKSSQAPKLLFHYYDKDFNNEADTPDNFQSRRPNTSFCFLDIRSPGLGDTAMYLCATSRDFSAGGDWNYGYTFGSGTRLTVV.